This TCR beta chain was captured in a study of blood T cell repertoires in COVID-19. TCRdb's table, derived via immunoSEQ multiplex PCR, lists solely in-frame clones and lacks some. Of 100,000 to 150,000 clones detected, 75% to 90% appear once; the ten largest clones hold around 3.3%. The CDR3 contains 13 residues. The germline V gene encodes CDR1 SQVTM and CDR2 ANQGSEA. The ends were cut back, 3 bases at V and 5 bases at J, with 13 bases in the middle. This clone was detected once. The chain couples TRBV29-1 to TRBJ2-5; a weak D match, TRBD1 (6 bases). The origin of this receptor is a woman of 80 years or more with COVID-19, enrolled during active disease. The material sequenced was peripheral blood. CDR3 region: CSVDPSTGETQYF. DNA for the CDR3: TGCAGCGTTGACCCATCAACAGGGGAGACCCAGTACTTC.